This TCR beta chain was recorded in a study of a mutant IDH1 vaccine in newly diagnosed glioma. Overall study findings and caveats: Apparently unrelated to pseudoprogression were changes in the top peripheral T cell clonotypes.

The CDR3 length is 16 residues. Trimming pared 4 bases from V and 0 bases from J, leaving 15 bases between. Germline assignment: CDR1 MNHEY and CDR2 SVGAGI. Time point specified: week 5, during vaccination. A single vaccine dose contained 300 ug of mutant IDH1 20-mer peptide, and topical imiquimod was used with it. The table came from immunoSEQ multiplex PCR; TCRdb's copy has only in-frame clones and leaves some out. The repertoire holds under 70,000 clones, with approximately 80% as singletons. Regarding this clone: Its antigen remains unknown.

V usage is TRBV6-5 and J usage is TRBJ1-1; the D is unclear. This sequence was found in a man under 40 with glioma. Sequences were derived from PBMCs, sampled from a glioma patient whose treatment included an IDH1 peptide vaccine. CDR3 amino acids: CASSSSWDFLNTEAFF. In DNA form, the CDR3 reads TGTGCCAGCAGTTCCTCGTGGGATTTTTTGAACACTGAAGCTTTCTTT.